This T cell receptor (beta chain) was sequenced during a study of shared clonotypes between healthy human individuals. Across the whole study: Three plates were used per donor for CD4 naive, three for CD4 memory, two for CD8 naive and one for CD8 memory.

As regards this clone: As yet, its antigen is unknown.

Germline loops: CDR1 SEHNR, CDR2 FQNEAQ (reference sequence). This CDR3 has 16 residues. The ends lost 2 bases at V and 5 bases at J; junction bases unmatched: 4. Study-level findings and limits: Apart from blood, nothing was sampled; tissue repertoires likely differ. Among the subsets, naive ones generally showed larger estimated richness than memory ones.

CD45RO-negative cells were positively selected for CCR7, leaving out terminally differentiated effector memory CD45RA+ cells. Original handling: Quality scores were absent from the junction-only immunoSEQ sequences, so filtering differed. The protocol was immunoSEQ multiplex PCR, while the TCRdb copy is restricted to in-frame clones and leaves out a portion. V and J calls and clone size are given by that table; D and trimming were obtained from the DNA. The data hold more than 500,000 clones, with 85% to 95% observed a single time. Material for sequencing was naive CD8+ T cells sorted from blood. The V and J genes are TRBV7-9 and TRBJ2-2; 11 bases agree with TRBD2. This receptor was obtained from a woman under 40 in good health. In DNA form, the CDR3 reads TGTGCCAGCAGCTTAACTAGCGGGAGAGGAACCGGGGAGCTGTTTTTT. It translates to CASSLTSGRGTGELFF.